The 25 T cell receptor beta chains below come from one sample, sequenced in a study of blood T cells in healthy people across ages (dated by TCRdb to the mid-2010s). Libraries were prepared through 5' RACE. The listed sequencing device is Illumina HiSeq 2500. A second roughly 6 to 11 cycle PCR used a sample-barcoded 5' primer and a J-beta primer mix. Starting from the raw public reads, TCRdb applied fastp trimming at Q25, assembled clones with MiXCR and retained in-frame beta chains. Every entry covers one CDR3 protein and lists the most common genes and DNA from its rows. The sample yields some 940,000 distinct CDR3 sequences; 25% to 35% were counted once. 10% of the sample lies in the top ten. The sample was also linked to a second study, of T cells of mothers and their children.

The sample comprised blood. Receptors were obtained from a woman aged 40 to 50 in good health.

The table lists this clonotype with many counts. The rearrangement joins TRBV5-1 to TRBJ1-2, with D perhaps TRBD1 (6 bases). Germline lookup yields CDR1 SGHRS and CDR2 YFSETQ. The CDR3 has 15 residues. Trimming removed 3 bases at V and 4 bases at J, with 16 bases between. The CDR3 loop reads CASSYSPQGSYGYTF. As DNA, the CDR3 is TGCGCCAGCAGCTACTCCCCACAGGGATCCTATGGCTACACCTTC.

This clonotype was counted ten times or more. J is TRBJ2-7 and V is TRBV4-3; no clear D gene. Germline CDR1 reads LGHNA; CDR2 reads YSLEER. Trimming cost V 0 bases and J 2 bases, with 11 bases left between them. CDR3 length: 15 amino acids. CDR3: CASSQERHPTYEQYF. The CDR3 DNA is TGCGCCAGCAGCCAAGAGCGGCACCCTACCTACGAGCAGTACTTC.

The chain combines TRBV5-1 with TRBJ1-6, with TRBD1 matching 9 bases. Per the germline V gene, CDR1 is SGHRS and CDR2 is YFSETQ. J was trimmed by 0 bases and V by 4 bases; bases with no gene match: 8. The CDR3 totals 18 residues. The CDR3 DNA reads TGCGCCAGCAGCCTGAGAGGGACAGGGAGCTCCTATAATTCACCCCTCCACTTT. Its protein is CASSLRGTGSSYNSPLHF.

A remark on this clonotype: A read error is possible here, since a much larger clone lies one base away. The chain joins TRBV20-1 to TRBJ2-3; 8 bases map to TRBD2. CDR3 length equals 15 residues. Per germline, CDR1 DFQATT and CDR2 SNEGSKA (reference sequence). The CDR3 spells CSAGESGGPRSTLYF. In nucleotides, the CDR3 is TGCAGTGCTGGGGAAAGCGGGGGCCCGAGATCCACGCTGTATTTT.

There are many counts of this clonotype. The chain recombines TRBV3-1 with TRBJ2-5; 9 bases line up with TRBD2. The J call is doubtful: the DNA matches TRBJ2-7 better. The CDR3 extends over 13 amino acids. Germline V gives CDR1 LGHDT, CDR2 YNNKEL (reference sequence). CDR3 nucleotides: TGTGCCAGCACCCAGCGGGGGGTACGCGAGCAGTACTTC. Translated, it gives CASTQRGVREQYF.

In its sample, this clonotype was seen many times. The V gene is TRBV19, the J gene TRBJ1-6; 7 nucleotides align to TRBD1. The CDR3 length is 15 residues. Germline CDR1 reads LNHDA; CDR2 reads SQIVND (reference sequence). V was clipped by 3 bases and J by 6 bases; unmatched bases: 5. CDR3 sequence: CASSIRDRVNSPLHF. CDR3 in DNA: TGTGCCAGTAGTATCCGGGACAGAGTTAATTCACCCCTCCACTTT.

The rearrangement uses TRBV5-1 and TRBJ2-6; unclear D gene. Trimming stripped 6 bases from V and 2 bases from J, with 9 bases between. There are 14 residues in the CDR3. Per germline, CDR1 SGHRS and CDR2 YFSETQ. The CDR3 DNA reads TGCGCCAGCACCCAATCTACTGGGGCCAACGTCCTGACTTTC. Translation gives CASTQSTGANVLTF.

This clonotype was seen repeatedly, ten times or more. At one of its ends the junction is not consistent with the germline gene, which may arise from a read error. The gene calls are TRBV5-1 and TRBJ2-5; 9 nucleotides match TRBD1. This CDR3 contains 14 residues. Germline assignment: CDR1 SGHRS and CDR2 YFSETQ. As DNA, the CDR3 is TGTGCCAGCAGTTTACAGGGGGCTCAGGAGACCCAGTACTTC. Translation gives CASSLQGAQETQYF.

This clonotype has a handful of counts. J is TRBJ1-2 and V is TRBV12-3 or TRBV12-4; maybe TRBD1 (6 bases). The CDR3 sequence is 14 residues long. Between the trimmed V and J ends, which lost 7 bases and 3 bases, there was a span of 15 bases. CDR3 in amino acids: CASNLDRIDYGYTF. In DNA form, the CDR3 reads TGTGCCAGCAACCTAGACAGGATCGACTATGGCTACACCTTC.

This clonotype appeared a few times. V usage is TRBV2 and J usage is TRBJ2-1, with 9 bases fitting TRBD2. The germline V gene has CDR1 SNHLY and CDR2 FYNNEI. The CDR3 loop spans 15 amino acids. The J segment lost 6 bases and the V segment lost 6 bases, leaving 9 bases of the junction unmatched. CDR3 sequence reads: CASRLGGGAPNEQFF. CDR3 sequence (DNA): TGTGCCAGCAGACTAGGCGGGGGGGCCCCCAATGAGCAGTTCTTC.

Concerning this clonotype itself: Being one base from a much bigger clone, this may be a read error. The chain combines TRBV7-9 with TRBJ2-1; TRBD1 or TRBD2 may be the D gene (5 bases each). The J call could be wrong; TRBJ2-7 is a better fit for the DNA end. This CDR3 is built from 15 residues. Germline lookup yields CDR1 SEHNR and CDR2 FQNEAQ (reference sequence). The CDR3 reads CASSSRGRGTDEQYF. Written as DNA, the CDR3 is TGTGCCAGCAGCTCAAGAGGTAGAGGGACGGATGAGCAGTACTTC.

This clonotype was seen ten or more times. This chain joins TRBV6-4 and TRBJ2-3; 8 positions match TRBD1. The V and J ends lost 0 bases and 2 bases, in that order; junction bases with no gene match: 4. The germline V gene encodes CDR1 MRHNA and CDR2 SNTAGT. The CDR3 is 16 amino acids. Written as DNA, the CDR3 is TGTGCCAGCAGTGACTCGAGTCAGGGGGCCACAGATACGCAGTATTTT. Amino acid sequence: CASSDSSQGATDTQYF.

This clonotype was counted between two and nine times. The chain uses TRBV2 and TRBJ1-6, with D possibly matching TRBD1 (6 bases). The CDR3 spans 15 residues. V was shortened by 4 bases and J by 10 bases, with 17 bases between the two germline ends. CDR1 SNHLY and CDR2 FYNNEI come from the germline V gene. Here the CDR3 reads CASSAPGVLGSPLHF. The CDR3 nucleotides read TGTGCCAGCAGTGCCCCAGGGGTTTTAGGATCACCCCTCCACTTT.

This CDR3 is CASARLRGLPYGQYF. As DNA, the CDR3 is TGTGCCAGCGCGAGACTCAGGGGGCTTCCCTACGGGCAGTACTTC. This chain uses TRBV21-1 with TRBJ2-5; TRBD1 is taken as the D call from the table, unchecked against the DNA. TRBV21-1 is noted as a pseudogene. The CDR3 is 15 amino acids.

V gene TRBV5-1 combines with J gene TRBJ2-6; D not resolved. Germline lookup yields CDR1 SGHRS and CDR2 YFSETQ. Trimming stripped 2 bases from V and 0 bases from J, with 21 bases between. The CDR3 loop spans 20 amino acids. CDR3 nucleotide sequence: TGCGCCAGCAGCTTTTTAATATCTACAGCCCGAACCTCTGGGGCCAACGTCCTGACTTTC. It translates to CASSFLISTARTSGANVLTF.

Only a few counts were recorded for this clonotype. This chain joins TRBV15 and TRBJ1-2; TRBD1 matches at 7 bases. With 3 bases clipped from V and 4 bases from J, the junction kept 5 bases outside the gene matches. Germline assignment: CDR1 LNHNV and CDR2 YYDKDF (reference sequence). The CDR3 is 14 amino acids. CDR3: CATSSLGTVYGYTF. The CDR3 DNA is TGTGCCACCAGCAGCCTTGGGACAGTCTATGGCTACACCTTC.

Turning to this clonotype: This may be a read error: a much more frequent sequence differs by one nucleotide. The chain links TRBV12-3 or TRBV12-4 to TRBJ2-5; TRBD1 matches 8 bases. V was clipped by 6 bases and J by 3 bases; unmatched bases: 3. The CDR3 runs to 13 residues. The CDR3 here is CASRPTGEETQYF. DNA for the CDR3: TGTGCCAGCAGACCGACAGGGGAAGAGACCCAGTACTTC.

This clonotype was counted at least ten times. This chain connects TRBV3-1 to TRBJ1-4; 9 bases are a match to TRBD1. The V segment lost 8 bases and the J segment 7 bases; nucleotides outside the gene matches: 5. Per germline, CDR1 LGHDT and CDR2 YNNKEL (reference sequence). The CDR3 sequence is 13 residues long. CDR3 sequence: CASGGQGGEKLFF. In DNA form, the CDR3 reads TGTGCCAGCGGGGGACAGGGTGGTGAAAAACTGTTTTTT. Full variable domain (rest looked up from reference TRBV3-1 and TRBJ1-4): DTAVSQTPKYLVTQMGNDKSIKCEQNLGHDTMYWYKQDSKKFLKIMFSYNNKELIINETVPNRFSPKSPDKAHLNLHINSLELGDSAVYFCASGGQGGEKLFFGSGTQLSVL.

This clonotype was seen more than once but under ten times. The V gene is TRBV5-1, the J gene TRBJ2-5; TRBD1 aligns across 8 bases. Looked up from germline, CDR1 is SGHRS and CDR2 is YFSETQ. V was clipped by 4 bases and J by 4 bases; unmatched bases: 12. The CDR3 runs 16 residues. CDR3 coding DNA: TGCGCCAGCAGCCAGACCAGGGGGCCACCGTTAGAGACCCAGTACTTC. It codes for CASSQTRGPPLETQYF.

Comment on this clonotype: The junction departs from germline at one end; a sequencing error may be responsible. J is TRBJ2-3 and V is TRBV15; no firm D call. Germline assignment: CDR1 LNHNV and CDR2 YYDKDF (reference sequence). The CDR3 consists of 12 residues. CDR3 region: CATSRARDSQYF. CDR3 nucleotides: TGTGCCACCAGCAGAGCCCGAGATTCGCAGTATTTT. The full variable domain, rest sourced from reference TRBV15 and TRBJ2-3, is DAMVIQNPRYQVTQFGKPVTLSCSQTLNHNVMYWYQQKSSQAPKLLFHYYDKDFNNEADTPDNFQSRRPNTSFCFLDIRSPGLGDTAMYLCATSRARDSQYFGPGTRLTVL.

This chain connects TRBV12-3 or TRBV12-4 to TRBJ2-1; D gene uncertain. The V gene lost 3 bases and the J gene lost 9 bases, with 12 bases spanning the gap. CDR3 length: 13 residues. In DNA form, the CDR3 reads TGTGCCAGCAGTTTGGATGGGATGGGTGAGCAGTTCTTC. It is translated as CASSLDGMGEQFF.

On this clonotype: This may be a read error: a much more frequent sequence differs by one nucleotide. The chain uses TRBV15 and TRBJ2-5; D not certain. Per the germline V gene, CDR1 is LNHNV and CDR2 is YYDKDF (reference sequence). This CDR3 region has 15 residues. The CDR3 nucleotides read TGTACCACCAGCAGAGCACGGAGAGCCCAAGAGACCCAGTACTTC. This sequence encodes CTTSRARRAQETQYF.

This rearrangement joins TRBV6-1 to TRBJ1-1, with TRBD1 matching 8 bases. The germline gives CDR1 MNHNS, CDR2 SASEGT. There are 15 residues in the CDR3. V dropped 5 bases and J dropped 0; count of bases not matched to a gene: 5. The CDR3 region is CASSWTGTLNTEAFF. The CDR3 DNA reads TGTGCCAGCAGTTGGACAGGGACTCTGAACACTGAAGCTTTCTTT.

This clonotype appeared many times. This sequence may be a read error, since a much larger clone differs from it by one base. The rearrangement links TRBV6-1 to TRBJ1-5, with D possibly matching TRBD1 (5 bases). The CDR3 totals 14 residues. CDR1 and CDR2 from the germline V gene are MNHNS and SASEGT. V was shortened by 6 bases and J by 2 bases, with 11 bases between the two germline ends. CDR3 in DNA: TGTGCCAGCAGGGGGGGGGGAGGCAATCAGCCCCAGCATTTT. It translates to CASRGGGGNQPQHF.

This clonotype turned up a few times. The chain links TRBV4-3 to TRBJ2-4; D gene unclear. This CDR3 is built from 15 residues. Between the trimmed V and J ends, which lost 1 base and 13 bases, there was a span of 20 bases. Germline CDR1 is LGHNA and CDR2 is YSLEER. CDR3 residues: CASSQVATYSYGQYF. CDR3 nucleotides: TGCGCCAGCAGCCAAGTTGCTACTTACTCCTACGGGCAGTACTTC.